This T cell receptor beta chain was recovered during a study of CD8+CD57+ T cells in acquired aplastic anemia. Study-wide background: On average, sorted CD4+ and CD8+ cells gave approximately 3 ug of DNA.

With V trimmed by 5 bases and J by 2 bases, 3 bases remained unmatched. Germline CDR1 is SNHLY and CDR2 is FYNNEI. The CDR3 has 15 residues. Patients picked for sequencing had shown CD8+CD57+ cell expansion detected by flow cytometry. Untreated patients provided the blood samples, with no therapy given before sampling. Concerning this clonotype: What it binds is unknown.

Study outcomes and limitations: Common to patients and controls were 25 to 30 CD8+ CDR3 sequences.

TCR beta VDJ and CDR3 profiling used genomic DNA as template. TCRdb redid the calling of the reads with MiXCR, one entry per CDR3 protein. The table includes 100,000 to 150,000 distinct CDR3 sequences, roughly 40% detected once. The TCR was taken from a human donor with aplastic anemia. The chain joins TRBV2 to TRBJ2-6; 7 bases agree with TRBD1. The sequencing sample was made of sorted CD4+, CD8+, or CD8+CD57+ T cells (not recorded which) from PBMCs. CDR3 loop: CASSRDRAGANVLTF. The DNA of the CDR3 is TGTGCCAGCAGTCGAGACAGGGCTGGGGCCAACGTCCTGACTTTC.